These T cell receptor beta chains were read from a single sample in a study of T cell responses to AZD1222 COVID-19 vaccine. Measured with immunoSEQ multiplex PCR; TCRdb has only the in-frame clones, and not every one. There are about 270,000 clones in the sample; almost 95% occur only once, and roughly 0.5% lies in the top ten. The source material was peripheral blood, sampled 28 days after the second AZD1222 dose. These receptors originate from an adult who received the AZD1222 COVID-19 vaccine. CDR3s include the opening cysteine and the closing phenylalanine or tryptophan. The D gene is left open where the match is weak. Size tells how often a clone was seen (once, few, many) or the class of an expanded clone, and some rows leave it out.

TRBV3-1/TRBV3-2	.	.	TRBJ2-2	TGTGCCAGCAGCCATTCGAGGGAGCTGTTTTTT	CASSHSRELFF
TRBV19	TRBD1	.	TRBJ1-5	TGTGCCAGTAGTACCGTACAGGGGAATCAGCCCCAGCATTTT	CASSTVQGNQPQHF
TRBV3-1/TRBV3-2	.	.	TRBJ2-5	TGTGCCAGCAGCCAAGAACGCAGACGGGAGACCCAGTACTTC	CASSQERRRETQYF
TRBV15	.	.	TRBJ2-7	TGTGCCACCAGCAGAGATTCACCCTACGAGCAGTACTTC	CATSRDSPYEQYF
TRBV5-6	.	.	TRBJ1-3	TGTGCCAGCAGCTGGACGGGAACGGAAAGCACCATATATTTT	CASSWTGTESTIYF
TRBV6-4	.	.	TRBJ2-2	TGTGCCAGCAGTGACTCAGGGGACACCGGGGAGCTGTTTTTT	CASSDSGDTGELFF
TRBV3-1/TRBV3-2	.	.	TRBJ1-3	TGTGCCAGCAGCCAAGCAACTGGGGGCCCCCGAGGGTACCCCATATATTTT	CASSQATGGPRGYPIYF
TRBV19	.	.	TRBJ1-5	TGTGCCAGTAGTAGGGCAGGGTACGGTCAGCCCCAGCATTTT	CASSRAGYGQPQHF
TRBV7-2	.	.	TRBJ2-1	TGTGCCAGCAGCTTCGGGACTTACTACAATGAGCAGTTCTTC	CASSFGTYYNEQFF
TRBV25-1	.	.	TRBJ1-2	TGTGCCAGCAGTGAATCCCGGGTGGGATACACCTTC	CASSESRVGYTF
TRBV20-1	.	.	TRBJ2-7	TGCAGTGCTAGTGTGTCCTACGAGCAGTACTTC	CSASVSYEQYF
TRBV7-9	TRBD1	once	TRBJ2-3	TGTGCCAGCAGCTTAGAGGGGGCCGATACGCAGTATTTT	CASSLEGADTQYF
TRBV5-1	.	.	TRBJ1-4	TGCGCCAGCAGCCCGGGCGGGGGTAATGAAAAACTGTTTTTT	CASSPGGGNEKLFF
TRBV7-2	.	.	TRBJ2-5	TGTGCCAGCAGCTTTCCCGCACCGGGACTCCAACAAGAGACCCAGTACTTC	CASSFPAPGLQQETQYF
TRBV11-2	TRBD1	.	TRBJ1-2	TGTGCCAGCAGCTTAGCCCGGGACAGGTACTATGGCTACACCTTC	CASSLARDRYYGYTF
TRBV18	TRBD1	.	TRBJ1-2	TGTGCCAGCTCACCGGGTCGACAGGGGATGAACTATGGCTACACCTTC	CASSPGRQGMNYGYTF
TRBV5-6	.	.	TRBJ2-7	TGTGCCAGCAGCTTCTGGGGCAGAGACCGCTACGAGCAGTACTTC	CASSFWGRDRYEQYF
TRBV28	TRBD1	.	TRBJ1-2	TGTGCCAGCAGTTTACAGGGGGGGTATGGCTACACCTTC	CASSLQGGYGYTF
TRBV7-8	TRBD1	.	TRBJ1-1	TGTGCCAGCAGCTTAGCGAACAGGGGCGCACCTGAAGCTTTCTTT	CASSLANRGAPEAFF
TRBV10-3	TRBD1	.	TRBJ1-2	TGTGCCATCAGCGGGCGGGCACAGGGGCCGAGCTATGGCTACACCTTC	CAISGRAQGPSYGYTF
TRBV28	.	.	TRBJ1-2	TGTGCCAGCAGTTTAGGTGGGGCCGGTAACTATGGCTACACCTTC	CASSLGGAGNYGYTF
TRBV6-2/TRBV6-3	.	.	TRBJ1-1	TGTGCCAGCAGTCACAAGGTCCCGGACACTATAGCCTTCGCTGAAGCTTTCTTT	CASSHKVPDTIAFAEAFF